This TCR beta chain comes out of a study of neurological immune-mediated disorders. General study results and limits: No CDR3 amino acid sequences were shared by expanded clones across subjects, suggesting private repertoires in all groups.

Stored at -80 C, 2 million PBMCs were the source of the unsorted libraries. The CDR3 contains 13 residues. Germline V gene lookup returns CDR1 DFQATT and CDR2 SNEGSKA (reference sequence). With 6 bases removed from V and 1 base from J, the gap between germline ends came to 12 bases. This clonotype has a count of ten or more. Its antigen is as yet unknown. cDNA synthesis was performed by 5'RACE with 10-nucleotide random UMIs. TCRdb re-derived calls from the 5' RACE reads in MiXCR, one entry per CDR3 protein. Among some 78,000 distinct CDR3 sequences listed, approximately 5% were seen once. This rearrangement joins TRBV20-1 to TRBJ1-1; D might be TRBD1 (5 bases). The specimen sequenced was PBMCs. This clonotype was obtained from a woman in her 30s with multiple sclerosis. As DNA, the CDR3 is TGCAGTGCACCAATAGGGGCGAACACTGAAGCTTTCTTT. Translating it yields CSAPIGANTEAFF.